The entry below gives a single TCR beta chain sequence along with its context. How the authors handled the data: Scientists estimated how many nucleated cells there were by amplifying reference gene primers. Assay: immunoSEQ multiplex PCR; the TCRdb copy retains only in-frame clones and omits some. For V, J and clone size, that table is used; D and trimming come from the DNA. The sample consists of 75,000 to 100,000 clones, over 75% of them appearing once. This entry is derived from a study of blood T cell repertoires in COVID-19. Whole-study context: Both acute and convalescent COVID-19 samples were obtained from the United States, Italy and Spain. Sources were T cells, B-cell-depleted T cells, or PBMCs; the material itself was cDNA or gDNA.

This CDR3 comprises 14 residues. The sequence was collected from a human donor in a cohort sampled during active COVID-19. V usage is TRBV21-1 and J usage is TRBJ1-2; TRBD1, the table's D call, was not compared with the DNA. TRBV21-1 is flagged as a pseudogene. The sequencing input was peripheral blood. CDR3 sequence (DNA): TGTGCCAGCAGCAAAACAGGGGCTAACTATGGCTACACCTTC. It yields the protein CASSKTGANYGYTF.